The 3 T cell receptor beta chains below all came from one sample that was sequenced in a study of CD8+CD57+ T cells in acquired aplastic anemia. The template used for profiling TCR beta VDJ and CDR3 was genomic DNA. TCRdb itself ran the reads through MiXCR, one entry per CDR3 protein. The data show some 170,000 distinct CDR3 sequences, around half seen once. Patients who underwent sequencing had shown CD8+CD57+ cell expansion by flow cytometry. The sequencing input was sorted CD4+, CD8+, or CD8+CD57+ T cells (not recorded which) from PBMCs. The source of these receptors is a human donor with aplastic anemia.

This clonotype was observed many times. This chain joins TRBV19 and TRBJ1-6; TRBD1 matches at 9 bases. The V gene end was trimmed by 2 bases and the J gene end by 10 bases; junction bases not matched to a gene: 6. This CDR3 comprises 15 residues. CDR1 is LNHDA and CDR2 is SQIVND in the germline V gene (reference sequence). The CDR3 coding sequence is TGTGCCAGTAGTATACCGGGACAGGGAGGCTCACCCCTCCACTTT. It yields the protein CASSIPGQGGSPLHF.

This clonotype was counted at least ten times. J is TRBJ2-7 and V is TRBV5-6; no firm D call. Germline CDR1 is SGHDT and CDR2 is YYEEEE. Trimming cost V 7 bases and J 3 bases, with 8 bases left between them. This CDR3 has 11 amino acids. The DNA for the CDR3 is TGTGCCAGCTCCCGAAACTACGAGCAGTACTTC. It codes for CASSRNYEQYF.

In its sample, this clonotype was seen many times. The rearrangement uses TRBV15 and TRBJ1-2; D not certain. Germline V gene lookup returns CDR1 LNHNV and CDR2 YYDKDF (reference sequence). V was clipped by 4 bases and J by 3 bases, with 18 bases between them. This CDR3 contains 16 residues. This CDR3 reads CATSKDRDSGDYGYTF. Written as DNA, the CDR3 is TGTGCCACCAGCAAAGATAGAGACTCAGGAGACTATGGCTACACCTTC.